This is a list of T cell receptor beta chains from one sample in a study of cytomegalovirus exposure and HLA in healthy donors. Some clones are missing from TCRdb's copy, which holds only in-frame ones; the method was immunoSEQ multiplex PCR. The sample yields 250,000 to 300,000 clones, 90% seen once. Material: PBMCs. The receptors were sampled from a woman aged 18-35 years in good health and CMV-seronegative. Each CDR3 is given with its conserved first and last residue. D genes are given only for firm matches. Some rows have no size entry. The others give once, few or many, or a class for an expanded clone.

j_gene	abundance	d_gene	v_gene	CDR3aa	CDR3nt
TRBJ1-2	NA	TRBD1	TRBV5-1	CASSSSGTGVYGYTF	TGCGCCAGCAGCTCATCCGGGACAGGAGTCTATGGCTACACCTTC
TRBJ2-2	NA	NA	TRBV7-2	CASRSTRLGTGELFF	TGTGCCAGCAGGAGTACTAGGTTGGGCACCGGGGAGCTGTTTTTT
TRBJ1-4	NA	NA	TRBV6-5	CASTRTATNEKLFF	TGTGCCAGCACCAGGACAGCAACTAATGAAAAACTGTTTTTT
TRBJ1-5	NA	NA	TRBV6-6	CASRQQGDQPQHF	TGTGCCAGCAGGCAGCAGGGTGATCAGCCCCAGCATTTT
TRBJ1-6	NA	NA	TRBV30	CGGQTHESSYNSPLHF	TGTGGAGGACAAACCCACGAGAGCTCCTATAATTCACCCCTCCACTTT
TRBJ2-1	NA	NA	TRBV6-1	CASSEIPYGGAGNEQFF	TGTGCCAGCAGTGAAATCCCCTATGGGGGGGCCGGGAATGAGCAGTTCTTC
TRBJ1-6	NA	TRBD1	TRBV9	CASSAETGSNSPLHF	TGTGCCAGCAGCGCAGAGACAGGGAGTAATTCACCCCTCCACTTT
TRBJ2-1	NA	TRBD1	TRBV7-9	CASSPGQGPLRNNNEQFF	TGTGCCAGCAGCCCCGGACAGGGGCCGCTTCGTAATAACAATGAGCAGTTCTTC
TRBJ1-1	few	NA	TRBV11-2	CASSLQGRTEAFF	TGTGCCAGCAGCTTACAGGGGCGAACTGAAGCTTTCTTT
TRBJ1-5	NA	NA	TRBV7-2	CASSLEENQPQHF	TGTGCCAGCAGCTTAGAGGAGAATCAGCCCCAGCATTTT
TRBJ2-7	NA	TRBD2	TRBV19	CASSMALAGGRPTYEQYF	TGTGCCAGTAGTATGGCCCTAGCGGGGGGCCGACCAACCTACGAGCAGTACTTC
TRBJ1-1	NA	TRBD1	TRBV2	CASSEARQGSLAEAFF	TGTGCCAGCAGTGAGGCTAGACAGGGGAGTTTGGCTGAAGCTTTCTTT
TRBJ2-3	NA	TRBD2	TRBV10-1	CASSEGLAGGPDTQYF	TGCGCCAGCAGTGAGGGACTAGCGGGGGGGCCAGATACGCAGTATTTT
TRBJ2-5	NA	TRBD2	TRBV11-2	CASSRAGGSETQYF	TGTGCCAGCAGTCGCGCCGGGGGGAGCGAGACCCAGTACTTC
TRBJ1-5	NA	NA	TRBV14	CASSQDSTDARQPQHF	TGTGCCAGCAGCCAAGACTCGACAGACGCTAGACAGCCCCAGCATTTT
TRBJ2-2	NA	NA	TRBV7-6	CASSSSRTGELFF	TGTGCCAGCAGCTCTTCGAGGACCGGGGAGCTGTTTTTT
TRBJ2-1	once	NA	TRBV2	CASRENRENEQFF	TGTGCCAGCAGGGAAAACAGGGAGAATGAGCAGTTCTTC
TRBJ2-3	NA	NA	TRBV7-8	CASSPGGSSTDTQYF	TGTGCCAGCAGCCCCGGCGGCAGTAGCACAGATACGCAGTATTTT
TRBJ2-7	NA	NA	TRBV6-5	CASSYGAGLGEQYF	TGTGCCAGCAGTTACGGGGCAGGGTTGGGCGAGCAGTACTTC
TRBJ2-7	NA	NA	TRBV4-1	CASSQVLQDNYEQYF	TGCGCCAGCAGCCAAGTTCTCCAGGACAACTACGAGCAGTACTTC
TRBJ2-7	NA	TRBD2	TRBV19	CASSIRGVWNEQYF	TGTGCCAGTAGTATTCGGGGGGTCTGGAACGAGCAGTACTTC
TRBJ2-3	NA	NA	TRBV9	CASSVGNSLVSTDTQYF	TGTGCCAGCAGCGTAGGAAACAGTTTAGTTAGCACAGATACGCAGTATTTT
TRBJ2-3	NA	TRBD2	TRBV7-9	CASSHGTSADTQYF	TGTGCCAGCAGCCACGGGACTAGCGCAGATACGCAGTATTTT
TRBJ2-5	NA	NA	TRBV7-3	CASSLMGTEGETQYF	TGTGCCAGCAGCTTAATGGGGACGGAGGGGGAGACCCAGTACTTC
TRBJ2-5	NA	NA	TRBV7-7	CASSLGLAETQYF	TGTGCTAGCAGCTTAGGGCTAGCGGAGACCCAGTACTTC
TRBJ1-2	NA	TRBD1	TRBV30	CAWSGEGANGYTF	TGTGCCTGGAGTGGTGAGGGGGCTAATGGCTACACCTTC
TRBJ2-7	NA	TRBD2	TRBV7-9	CASTQIAGTSTYEQYF	TGTGCCAGCACCCAGATCGCCGGGACTAGCACCTACGAGCAGTACTTC